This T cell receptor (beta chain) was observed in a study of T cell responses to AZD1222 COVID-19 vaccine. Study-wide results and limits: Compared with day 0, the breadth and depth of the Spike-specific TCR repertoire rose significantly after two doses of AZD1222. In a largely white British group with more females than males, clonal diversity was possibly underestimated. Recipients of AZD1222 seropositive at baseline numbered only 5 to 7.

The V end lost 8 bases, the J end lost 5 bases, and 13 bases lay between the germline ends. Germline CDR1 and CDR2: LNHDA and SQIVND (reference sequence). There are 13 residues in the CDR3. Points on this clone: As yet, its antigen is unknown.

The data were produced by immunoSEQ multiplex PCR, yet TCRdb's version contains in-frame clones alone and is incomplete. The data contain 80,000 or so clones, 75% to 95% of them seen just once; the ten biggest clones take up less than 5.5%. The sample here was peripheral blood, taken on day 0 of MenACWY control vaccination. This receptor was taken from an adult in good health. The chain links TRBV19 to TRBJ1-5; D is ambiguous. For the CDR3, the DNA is TGTGCCAGTCGGTGGGGTATCGATCAGCCCCAGCATTTT. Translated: CASRWGIDQPQHF.